This paragraph covers one TCR beta chain sequence. Its antigen is unknown. A much larger clone lies a single base off, so this may be a read error. Patients aged 18 to 65 had newly diagnosed hyperthyroidism lasting under 2 months. About 10 ml fresh peripheral blood yielded the PBMCs. These data originate in a study of T cells in Graves' hyperthyroidism and ophthalmopathy. Turning to the study itself: Peripheral blood specimens were obtained at initial diagnosis, prior to any treatment. Study findings and constraints: Model-based prediction identified ophthalmopathy a median approximately 6.2 months prior to its onset.

The length of the CDR3 is 14 residues. Amplification of TCR beta CDR3 regions was performed using RNA transcripts as template. The study used the HTBI primer set for a first-round RT-PCR of the TCR CDR3. TCRdb re-analysed the multiplex PCR reads in MiXCR, keeping a single row per CDR3 protein. The profile covers some 740,000 distinct CDR3 sequences, with 14% appearing a single time and roughly 10% taken by the ten largest. Input material: blood. The rearrangement uses TRBV12-3 or TRBV12-4 and TRBJ2-7; tentative D call: TRBD1 (7 bases). The origin of this receptor is a woman in her late teens or twenties with Graves' hyperthyroidism. The CDR3 DNA reads as TGTGCCAGCACCTCGACAGGGAGGAAAAACGAGCTGTACTTC. Protein sequence: CASTSTGRKNELYF.